This TCR beta chain was captured in a study of tumor-infiltrating lymphocytes in primary liver carcinoma. For the study at large: The patients, men and women alike, were aged 30 to 69 years. Samples gave roughly 3.65 to 7.13 million productive TCRbeta reads, similar across tissue types.

Joint extraction of RNA and DNA used about 17-31 mg of bulk tissue that was unsorted. Every tumor specimen contained over 85% viable tumor cells. Regarding this clonotype: One end of the junction varies from germline; a read error may be responsible.

From germline, CDR1 is MGHRA and CDR2 YSYEKL. The CDR3 is 15 residues long. The template, 500 ng total RNA, yielded TCR beta cDNA made with a constant-region primer. Investigators got TCR beta libraries out of three nested multiplex PCR rounds, done with slightly modified ARM-PCR. The study ran its first two PCR rounds for nine to ten cycles each, using TRBV1-TRBV30 forward primers and a C-beta reverse primer. TCRdb reanalysed the multiplex PCR reads using MiXCR and keeps one entry per CDR3 protein. The repertoire consists of more than 100,000 distinct CDR3 sequences, with 55% to 75% occurring once and the leading ten covering roughly a tenth.

Sequencing was performed on liver tumor tissue from sampling region 1. The subset denotes: tumor region T1, superior pole. The sequence was collected from a woman aged 55 to 70 with primary liver carcinoma and hepatitis B virus infection. The chain recombines TRBV4-1 with TRBJ1-2; D unresolved. CDR3 sequence (DNA): TGCACCAGCAGCCACACCGAGACACGGAACTATGGCTACACCTTC. Its protein is CTSSHTETRNYGYTF.